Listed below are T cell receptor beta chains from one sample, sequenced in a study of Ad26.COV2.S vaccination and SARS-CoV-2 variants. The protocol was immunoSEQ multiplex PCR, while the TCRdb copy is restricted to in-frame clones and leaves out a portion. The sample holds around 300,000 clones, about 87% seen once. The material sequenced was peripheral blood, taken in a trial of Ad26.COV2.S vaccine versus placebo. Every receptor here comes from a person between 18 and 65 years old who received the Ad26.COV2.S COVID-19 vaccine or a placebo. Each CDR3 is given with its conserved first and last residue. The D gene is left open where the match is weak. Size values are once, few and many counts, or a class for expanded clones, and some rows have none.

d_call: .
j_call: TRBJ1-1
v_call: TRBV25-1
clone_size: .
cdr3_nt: TGTGCCAGCAAGAGGGGGATGAACACTGAAGCTTTCTTT
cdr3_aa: CASKRGMNTEAFF

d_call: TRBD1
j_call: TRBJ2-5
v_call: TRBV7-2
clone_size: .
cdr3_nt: TGTGCCAGCAGCCGGGACAGCGCCCAAGAGACCCAGTACTTC
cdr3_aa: CASSRDSAQETQYF

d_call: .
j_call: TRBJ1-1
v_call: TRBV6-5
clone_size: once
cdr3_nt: TGTGCCAGCAGGACCACACCAACTGAAGCTTTCTTT
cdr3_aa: CASRTTPTEAFF

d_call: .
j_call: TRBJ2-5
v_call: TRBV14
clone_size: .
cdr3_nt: TGTGCCAGCAGCCAGATTTCGGAGACCCAGTACTTC
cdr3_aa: CASSQISETQYF

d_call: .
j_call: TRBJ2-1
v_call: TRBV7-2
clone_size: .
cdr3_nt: TGTGCCAGCAGCCCAGGGCGGGGCGTTGTCTACAATGAGCAGTTCTTC
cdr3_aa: CASSPGRGVVYNEQFF

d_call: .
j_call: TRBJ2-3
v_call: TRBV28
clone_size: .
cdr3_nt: TGTGCCAGCAGTTTAGGCCTAAAGAGCACAGATACGCAGTATTTT
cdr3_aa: CASSLGLKSTDTQYF

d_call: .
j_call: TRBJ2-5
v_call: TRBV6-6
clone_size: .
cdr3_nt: TGTGCCAGTGGGGTTAGGGAGACCCAGTACTTC
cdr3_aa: CASGVRETQYF

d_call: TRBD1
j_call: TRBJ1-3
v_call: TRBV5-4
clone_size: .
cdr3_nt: TGTGCCAGCAGCTCCGGGACAGGATATAACTCTGGAAACACCATATATTTT
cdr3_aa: CASSSGTGYNSGNTIYF

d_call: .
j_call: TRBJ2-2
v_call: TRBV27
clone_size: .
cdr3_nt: TGTGCCAGCAGTTTAAAGGATGTCCGAGGGCCTCCGAACACCGGGGAGCTGTTTTTT
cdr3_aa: CASSLKDVRGPPNTGELFF

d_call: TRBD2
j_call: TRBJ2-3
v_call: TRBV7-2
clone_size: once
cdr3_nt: TGTGCCAGCAGCTTACCTAGCGGTAGCACAGATACGCAGTATTTT
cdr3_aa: CASSLPSGSTDTQYF

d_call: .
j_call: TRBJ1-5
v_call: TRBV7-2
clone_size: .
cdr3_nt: TGTGCCAGCAGCTTTAATCGGGGGGGGAATCAGCCCCAGCATTTT
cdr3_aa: CASSFNRGGNQPQHF

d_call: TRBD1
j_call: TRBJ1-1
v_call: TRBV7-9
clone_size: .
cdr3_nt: TGTGCCAGCAGTCCCACACAGGGGCGGCAGACTGAAGCTTTCTTT
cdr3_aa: CASSPTQGRQTEAFF

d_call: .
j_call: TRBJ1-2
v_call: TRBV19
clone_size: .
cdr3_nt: TGTGCCAGTAGTATCCTTAACTATGGCTACACCTTC
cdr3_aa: CASSILNYGYTF

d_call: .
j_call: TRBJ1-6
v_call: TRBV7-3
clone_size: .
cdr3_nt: TGTGCCAGCAGCCCCGGGTTTCATAATTCACCCCTCCACTTT
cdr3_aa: CASSPGFHNSPLHF

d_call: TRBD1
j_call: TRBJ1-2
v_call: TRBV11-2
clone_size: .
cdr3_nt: TGTGCCAGCAGCACCGGGACAGGGGCCTATGGCTACACCTTC
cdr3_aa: CASSTGTGAYGYTF

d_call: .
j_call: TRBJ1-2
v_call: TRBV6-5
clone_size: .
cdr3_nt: TGTGCCAGCAGCCGCGGGACACAGGGCTACACCTTC
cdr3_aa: CASSRGTQGYTF

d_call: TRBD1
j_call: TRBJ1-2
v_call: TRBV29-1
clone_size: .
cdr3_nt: TGCAGCGTTGAACCTAACAGGGGGAACTATGGCTACACCTTC
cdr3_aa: CSVEPNRGNYGYTF

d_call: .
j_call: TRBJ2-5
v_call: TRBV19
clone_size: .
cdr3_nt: TGTGCCAGTAGTACGGGGACCCAAGAGACCCAGTACTTC
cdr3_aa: CASSTGTQETQYF

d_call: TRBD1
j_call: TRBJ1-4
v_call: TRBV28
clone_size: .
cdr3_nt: TGTGCCAGCAGGACACAGGGGGATCGTGAAAAACTGTTTTTT
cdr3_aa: CASRTQGDREKLFF

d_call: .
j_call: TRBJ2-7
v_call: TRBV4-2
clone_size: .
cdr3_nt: TGTGCCAGCAGCCAAGATGGCTACGAGCAGTACTTC
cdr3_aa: CASSQDGYEQYF

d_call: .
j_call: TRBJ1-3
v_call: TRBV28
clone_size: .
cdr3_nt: TGTGCCAGCCGGCAGGCGTCTGGAAACACCATATATTTT
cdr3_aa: CASRQASGNTIYF

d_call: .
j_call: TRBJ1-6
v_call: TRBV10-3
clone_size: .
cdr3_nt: TGTGCCATCAGTGAGTCAGGCGATAATTCACCCCTCCACTTT
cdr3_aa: CAISESGDNSPLHF

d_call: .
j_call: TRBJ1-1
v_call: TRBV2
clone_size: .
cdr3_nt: TGTGCCAGCGCCACCACCACGGCTTTCTTT
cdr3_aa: CASATTTAFF

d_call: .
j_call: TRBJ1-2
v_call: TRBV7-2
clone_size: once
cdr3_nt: TGTGCCAGCAGCCTACGTGGGGCTCGCCCGACCTATGGCTACACCTTC
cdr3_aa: CASSLRGARPTYGYTF

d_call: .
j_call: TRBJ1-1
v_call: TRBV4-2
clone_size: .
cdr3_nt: TGTGCCAGCAATCTACAGGCAGCTTCGAACACTGAAGCTTTCTTT
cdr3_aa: CASNLQAASNTEAFF

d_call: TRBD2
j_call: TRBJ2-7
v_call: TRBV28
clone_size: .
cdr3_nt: TGTGCCAGCAGTCTCGGGAGGGTCCCCTACGAGCAGTACTTC
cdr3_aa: CASSLGRVPYEQYF

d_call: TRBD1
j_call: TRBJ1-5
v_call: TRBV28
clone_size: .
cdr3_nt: TGTGCCAGCAGCCCATCCCCGGGACAGGGGTCGGTTCAGCCCCAGCATTTT
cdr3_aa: CASSPSPGQGSVQPQHF

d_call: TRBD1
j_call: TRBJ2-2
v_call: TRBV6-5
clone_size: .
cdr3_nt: TGTGCCAGCAGTTCAGACAGGGGGCTCACCGGGGAGCTGTTTTTT
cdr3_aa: CASSSDRGLTGELFF

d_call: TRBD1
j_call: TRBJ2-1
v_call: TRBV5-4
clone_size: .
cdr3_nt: TGTGCCAGCAGCCCCCGGGACAGCTCCTACAATGAGCAGTTCTTC
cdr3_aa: CASSPRDSSYNEQFF

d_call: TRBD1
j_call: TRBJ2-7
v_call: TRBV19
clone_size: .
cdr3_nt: TGTGCCAGTAGTCTGGGACAGTTATTCGAAGCCACCTACGAGCAGTACTTC
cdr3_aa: CASSLGQLFEATYEQYF

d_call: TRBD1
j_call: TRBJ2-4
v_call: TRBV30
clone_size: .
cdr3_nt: TGTGCCTGGCTTTCGGTGGACAGGAACATTCAGTACTTC
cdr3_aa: CAWLSVDRNIQYF

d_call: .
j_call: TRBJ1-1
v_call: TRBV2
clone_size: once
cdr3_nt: TGTGCCAGCAGCGCCGTCACTGAAGCTTTCTTT
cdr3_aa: CASSAVTEAFF

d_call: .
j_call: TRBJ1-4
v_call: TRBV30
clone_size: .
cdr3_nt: TGTGCCTGGAGTGGGGTATCCACTAATGAAAAACTGTTTTTT
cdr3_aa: CAWSGVSTNEKLFF

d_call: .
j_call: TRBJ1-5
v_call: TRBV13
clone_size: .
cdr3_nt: TGTGCCAGCAGCTACGGACAGAGCAATCAGCCCCAGCATTTT
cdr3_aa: CASSYGQSNQPQHF

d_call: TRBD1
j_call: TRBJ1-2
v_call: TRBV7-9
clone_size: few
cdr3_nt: TGTGCCAGCAGCTCAACTGACAGGGTAGATGGCTACACCTTC
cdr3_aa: CASSSTDRVDGYTF

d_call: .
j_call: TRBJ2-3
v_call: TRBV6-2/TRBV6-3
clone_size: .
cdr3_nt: TGTGCCAGCAGCCGACCCAGGGGACTTAACACAGATACGCAGTATTTT
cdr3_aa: CASSRPRGLNTDTQYF

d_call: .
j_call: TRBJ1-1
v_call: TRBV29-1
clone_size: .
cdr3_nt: TGCAGCGTTGAATTTGGGTTGATGCGGAACACTGAAGCTTTCTTT
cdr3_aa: CSVEFGLMRNTEAFF

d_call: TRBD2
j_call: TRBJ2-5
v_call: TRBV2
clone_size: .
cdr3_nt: TGTGCCAGCAGTGACCTTAGCGGGGGGCTCCAGGGGGAGACCCAGTACTTC
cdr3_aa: CASSDLSGGLQGETQYF

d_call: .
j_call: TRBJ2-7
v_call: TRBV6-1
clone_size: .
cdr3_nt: TGTGCCAGCAGTGAAGCGGGATACGAGCAGTACTTC
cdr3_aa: CASSEAGYEQYF

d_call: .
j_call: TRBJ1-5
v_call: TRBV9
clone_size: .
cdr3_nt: TGTGCCAGCAGCGCGGCGGCCGATCGGCCCCAGCATTTT
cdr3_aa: CASSAAADRPQHF

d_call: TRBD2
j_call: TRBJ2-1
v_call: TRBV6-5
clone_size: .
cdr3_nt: TGTGCCAGCACCCTCGGGGGGAATGAGCAGTTCTTC
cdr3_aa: CASTLGGNEQFF

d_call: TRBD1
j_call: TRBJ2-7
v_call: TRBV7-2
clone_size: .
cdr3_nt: TGTGCCAGCAGCCCCCGGGACAGCGCCTACGAGCAGTACTTC
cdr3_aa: CASSPRDSAYEQYF

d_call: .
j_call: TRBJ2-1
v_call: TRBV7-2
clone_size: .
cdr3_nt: TGTGCCAGCAGTTCTAGCGTCCGCTCCTACAATGAGCAGTTCTTC
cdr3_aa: CASSSSVRSYNEQFF

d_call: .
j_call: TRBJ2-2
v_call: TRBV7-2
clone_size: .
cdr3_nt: TGTGCCAGCAGCTTAAATCCCGGGGAGCTGTTTTTT
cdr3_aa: CASSLNPGELFF

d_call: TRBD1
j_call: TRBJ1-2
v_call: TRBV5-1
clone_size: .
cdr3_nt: TGCGCCAGTGGGGAAGGGACAGGCTATGGCTACACCTTC
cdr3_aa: CASGEGTGYGYTF

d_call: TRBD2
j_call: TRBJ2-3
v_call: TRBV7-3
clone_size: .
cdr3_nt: TGTGCCAGCAGCCCCCGTCGGTTGGCAGCGGGAGTTGCAGATACGCAGTATTTT
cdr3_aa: CASSPRRLAAGVADTQYF

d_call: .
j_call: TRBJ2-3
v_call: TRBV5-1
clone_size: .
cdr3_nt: TGCGCCAGCAGCTCTCCGACAGAGAGCACAGATACGCAGTATTTT
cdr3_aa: CASSSPTESTDTQYF

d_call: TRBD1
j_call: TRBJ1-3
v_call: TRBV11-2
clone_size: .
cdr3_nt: TGTGCCAGCAGCTTAACCAGCAGGGGGGTCTCTGGAAACACCATATATTTT
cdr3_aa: CASSLTSRGVSGNTIYF

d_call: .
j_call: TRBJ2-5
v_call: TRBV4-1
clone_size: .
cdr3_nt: TGCGCCAGCAGCCCTGAGAATCAAGAGACCCAGTACTTC
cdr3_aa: CASSPENQETQYF

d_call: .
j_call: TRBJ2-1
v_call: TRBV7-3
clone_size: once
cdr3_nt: TGTGCCAGCAGCTTTTTTGGTGGGGGTTGGAATGAGCAGTTCTTC
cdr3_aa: CASSFFGGGWNEQFF

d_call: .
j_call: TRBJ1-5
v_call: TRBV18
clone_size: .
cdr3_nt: TGTGCCAGCTCACTTAATGGTGGTCAGCCCCAGCATTTT
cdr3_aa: CASSLNGGQPQHF

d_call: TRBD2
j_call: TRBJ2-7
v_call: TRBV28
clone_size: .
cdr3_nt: TGTGCCAGCAGTGCCAGAGGACTAGCGGGCCACTACGAGCAGTACTTC
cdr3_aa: CASSARGLAGHYEQYF

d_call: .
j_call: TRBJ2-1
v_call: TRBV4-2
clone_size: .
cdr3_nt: TGTGCCAGCAGCCAAGACCCCCGGGAGCGGGAGCAGTTCTTC
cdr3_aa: CASSQDPREREQFF

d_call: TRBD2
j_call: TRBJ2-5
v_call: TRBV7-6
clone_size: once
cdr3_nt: TGTGCCAGCAGCTTAAGACTAGCGGGGACAGAGACCCAGTACTTC
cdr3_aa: CASSLRLAGTETQYF

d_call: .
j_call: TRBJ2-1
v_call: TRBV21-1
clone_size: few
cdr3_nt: TGTGCCAGCAGCAAAGTGGGGACAGGGGGCAACTACAACGATGAGCAGTTCTTC
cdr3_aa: CASSKVGTGGNYNDEQFF